Below, one T cell receptor (beta chain) is given with its context. Its antigen is unidentified. This sample is drawn from a study of shared clonotypes between healthy human individuals. Study outcomes and limitations: Sequencing depth was a factor that was expected to affect clonotype sharing among donors.

Terminally differentiated effector memory CD45RA+ cells were left out of the naive CD8 fraction, which was CD45RO-negative and positively selected for CCR7. Original analysis: Junction-only sequences without quality scores came from ImmunoSEQ, so filtering differed. Sequencing was performed with immunoSEQ multiplex PCR; in TCRdb, only in-frame clones are kept and a portion is missing. The DNA was the basis for D and trimming; V, J and clone size are from that table. The sample yields around 2,000,000 clones, roughly 94% seen once. The origin of this receptor is a man between 18 and 29 years old in good health. The sequenced material came from naive CD8+ T cells sorted from blood.

DNA of the CDR3: TGTGCCAGCAGCGTAGGAGGGACTTACATGAACACTGAAGCTTTCTTT. This codes for CASSVGGTYMNTEAFF. This chain connects TRBV9 to TRBJ1-1, with D possibly being TRBD1 (5 bases). Per germline, CDR1 SGDLS and CDR2 YYNGEE. Trimming removed 0 bases from V and 0 bases from J, with 12 bases in between. CDR3 size: 16 residues.